A single T cell receptor (beta chain) is shown here with its context. The data stem from a study of blood T cells in healthy people across ages. Study details: About one barcoded TCR beta cDNA was captured per two T cells.

Caucasian, healthy and from Russia, the donors were aged between about 6 and 90. A second PCR of roughly 7 to 11 cycles used a sample-barcoded 5' primer and a J-beta primer mix. TCRdb ran MiXCR on the 5' RACE reads and lists one entry per CDR3 protein. The repertoire holds around 870,000 distinct CDR3 sequences, with around 28% as singletons. The receptor's source is a woman aged 80 or older in good health. Sequencing was done on a sample of blood.

The CDR3 loop is CASRSTATDTQYF. CDR3 nucleotides: TGTGCCAGCAGGTCAACAGCTACGGATACGCAGTATTTT. The gene calls are TRBV6-5 and TRBJ2-3; D is unresolved. V shed 6 bases and J shed 6 bases, with 13 bases lying between them. Per germline, CDR1 MNHEY and CDR2 SVGAGI. The CDR3 length is 13 residues.